This T cell receptor beta chain stems from a study of shared clonotypes between healthy human individuals. Broader study findings: Sequencing depth was a factor that was expected to affect clonotype sharing among donors.

Profiling relied on immunoSEQ multiplex PCR, and the TCRdb table lists in-frame clones only, not all of them. The profile covers under 2,500,000 clones, with approximately 94% appearing a single time and approximately 0.13% taken by the ten largest. On this clone: The target antigen is unknown.

The V end was cut by 1 base, the J end by 6 bases, with 19 bases between. The V gene's germline CDR1 is KGHSH and CDR2 LQKENI. CDR3 size: 16 residues. This receptor was obtained from a man aged 18-30 years in good health. Source material: naive CD4+ T cells sorted from blood. This sample's subset: CD45RA+ positively selected. V gene TRBV18 combines with J gene TRBJ2-7; D tentatively reads TRBD1 or TRBD2 (6 bases each). DNA of the CDR3: TGTGCCAGCTCACCACGGTCGCCGGGAGCAGGGGCCGAGCAGTACTTC. The encoded protein is CASSPRSPGAGAEQYF.